These 2 T cell receptor beta chains were all obtained from the same sample, sequenced in a study of shared clonotypes between healthy human individuals. The method was immunoSEQ multiplex PCR; TCRdb's version includes in-frame clones alone and lacks a portion of them. This repertoire shows 550,000 to 750,000 clones, nearly 97% found once; its top ten account for roughly 0.1%. The naive CD8 population came from CD45RO-negative cells selected for CCR7, without terminally differentiated effector memory CD45RA+ cells. The sequencing sample was made of naive CD8+ T cells sorted from blood. The receptors originated from a woman aged 25 to 39 in good health.

The rearrangement joins TRBV5-4 to TRBJ2-7, with D perhaps matching TRBD1 (6 bases). This CDR3 is built from 11 residues. V lost 3 bases and J 7 bases, leaving 8 bases between the germline ends. The germline V gene has CDR1 SGHNT and CDR2 YYREEE (reference sequence). The CDR3 DNA follows: TGTGCCAGCAGCTATGGGACAGAGCAGTACTTC. It is translated as CASSYGTEQYF.

The V gene is TRBV19, the J gene TRBJ2-7; the D call may be TRBD1 or TRBD2 (5 bases each). There are 13 residues in the CDR3. Between the trimmed V and J ends, which lost 4 bases and 2 bases, there was a span of 9 bases. CDR1 is LNHDA, CDR2 SQIVND, per germline (reference sequence). DNA of the CDR3: TGTGCCAGTAGTAGGGACGGTACCTACGAGCAGTACTTC. Protein: CASSRDGTYEQYF.